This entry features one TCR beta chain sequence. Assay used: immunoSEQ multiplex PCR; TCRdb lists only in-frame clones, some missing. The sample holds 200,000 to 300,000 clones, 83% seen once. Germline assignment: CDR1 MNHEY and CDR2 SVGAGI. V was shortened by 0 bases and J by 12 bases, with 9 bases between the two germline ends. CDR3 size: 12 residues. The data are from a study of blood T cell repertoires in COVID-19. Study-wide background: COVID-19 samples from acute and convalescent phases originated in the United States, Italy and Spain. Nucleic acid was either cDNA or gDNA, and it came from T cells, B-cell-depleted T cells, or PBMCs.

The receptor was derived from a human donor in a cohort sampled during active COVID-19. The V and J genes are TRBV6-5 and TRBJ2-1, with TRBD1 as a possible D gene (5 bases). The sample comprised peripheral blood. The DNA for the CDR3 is TGTGCCAGCAGTTACTCGAAAGGGGTGCAGTTCTTC. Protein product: CASSYSKGVQFF.